Following are 14 T cell receptor beta chains from one sample sequenced in a study of blood T cell repertoires in COVID-19. This table comes from immunoSEQ multiplex PCR, and its TCRdb copy is limited to in-frame clones, with some not included. In the table there are about 150,000 clones, roughly 82% of which are singletons. Sequencing was carried out using peripheral blood. Receptors originate from a human donor with acute or convalescent COVID-19. The donor label of this sample is uncertain.

The sample holds one count of this clone. The chain is built from TRBV7-2 and TRBJ2-7; D possibly corresponds to TRBD1 (6 bases). With 3 bases removed from V and 6 bases from J, the gap between germline ends came to 12 bases. From germline, CDR1 is SGHTA and CDR2 FQGNSA. The CDR3 contains 13 residues. The CDR3 loop is CASSFGRGGEQYF. Written as DNA, the CDR3 is TGTGCCAGCAGCTTCGGCAGGGGTGGCGAGCAGTACTTC.

The chain employs TRBV7-9 and TRBJ1-2, with unresolved D. Germline CDR1 reads SEHNR; CDR2 reads FQNEAQ (reference sequence). There are 12 residues in the CDR3. Trimming took 8 bases from V and 8 from J, leaving 15 bases between them. The CDR3: CASAEGERGYTF. For the CDR3, the DNA is TGTGCCAGCGCAGAGGGAGAGAGGGGCTACACCTTC. Complete variable domain (other parts from reference TRBV7-9 and TRBJ1-2): DTGVSQNPRHKITKRGQNVTFRCDPISEHNRLYWYRQTLGQGPEFLTYFQNEAQLEKSRLLSDRFSAERPKGSFSTLEIQRTEQGDSAMYLCASAEGERGYTFGSGTRLTVV.

The chain carries TRBV5-1 and TRBJ1-1; D may be TRBD1 (5 bases). The CDR3 covers 15 residues. V lost 0 bases and J 2 bases, leaving 11 bases between the germline ends. Germline V gene sequence: CDR1 SGHRS, CDR2 YFSETQ. The chain's CDR3 is CASSLANQGNTEAFF. The CDR3 coding sequence is TGCGCCAGCAGCTTGGCCAACCAGGGTAACACTGAAGCTTTCTTT.

V gene TRBV2 combines with J gene TRBJ1-6; the match to TRBD1 covers 7 bases. The germline gives CDR1 SNHLY, CDR2 FYNNEI. V shed 5 bases, J shed 3 bases, and the junction held 7 bases outside the gene matches. This CDR3 is built from 16 residues. This CDR3 reads CASSKNRDSYNSPLHF. In DNA form, the CDR3 reads TGTGCCAGCAGTAAGAACCGGGACAGCTATAATTCACCCCTCCACTTT.

This chain connects TRBV10-2 to TRBJ1-2; TRBD1 aligns across 12 bases. The CDR3 runs 15 residues. CDR1 WSHSY and CDR2 SAAADI come from the germline V gene. Trimming at V came to 6 bases and at J to 6 bases, leaving 8 bases not matched to a gene. This CDR3 is CASRGGTGGRDGYTF. The CDR3 coding sequence is TGCGCCAGCAGGGGGGGGACAGGGGGCCGTGATGGCTACACCTTC.

The V call is TRBV4-3, the J call TRBJ1-4, with D hard to call. The germline V gene encodes CDR1 LGHNA and CDR2 YSLEER. The V end lost 1 base, the J end lost 8 bases, and 11 bases lay between the germline ends. The length of the CDR3 is 14 residues. This CDR3 is CASSQARSGEKLFF. The DNA of the CDR3 is TGCGCCAGCAGCCAAGCCCGGTCGGGGGAAAAACTGTTTTTT.

The chain recombines TRBV3-1 (or the pseudogene TRBV3-2) with TRBJ2-3; TRBD2 matches at 10 bases. Germline CDR1 reads LGHDT; CDR2 reads YNNKEL (reference sequence). Germline trimming cut 2 bases from V and 2 bases from J; bases unmatched to any gene: 1. This CDR3 region has 15 residues. The CDR3 DNA is TGTGCCAGCAGCCAACTAGCGGGGGTCACAGATACGCAGTATTTT. Its protein product is CASSQLAGVTDTQYF.

Concerning this clone itself: Other DNA sequences in the sample encode the same CDR3. The chain joins TRBV30 to TRBJ1-1; TRBD1 is a possible D gene (5 bases). This CDR3 is 14 amino acids long. Germline V lookup: CDR1 GTSNPN, CDR2 SVGIG (reference sequence). Trimming stripped 3 bases from V and 0 bases from J, with 11 bases between. CDR3: CAWRQDTLNTEAFF. In nucleotides, the CDR3 is TGTGCCTGGAGACAGGACACTTTGAACACTGAAGCTTTCTTT.

This chain links TRBV19 with TRBJ1-1, with no clear D. The ends were cut back, 8 bases at V and 1 base at J, with 11 bases in the middle. Per germline, CDR1 LNHDA and CDR2 SQIVND (reference sequence). The CDR3 covers 13 residues. This chain's CDR3 is CASPPLGNTEAFF. CDR3 nucleotide sequence: TGTGCCAGTCCGCCTCTCGGGAACACTGAAGCTTTCTTT. Variable domain in full (rest from reference TRBV19 and TRBJ1-1): DGGITQSPKYLFRKEGQNVTLSCEQNLNHDAMYWYRQDPGQGLRLIYYSQIVNDFQKGDIAEGYSVSREKKESFPLTVTSAQKNPTAFYLCASPPLGNTEAFFGQGTRLTVV.

The V gene is TRBV19, the J gene TRBJ1-6, with 7 bases that match TRBD1. Losses at the gene ends were 3 bases for V and 8 bases for J; bases not matched to a gene: 7. Germline-derived CDR1 and CDR2 are LNHDA and SQIVND (reference sequence). This CDR3 comprises 15 residues. The CDR3 here is CASSMFGTVHSPLHF. In nucleotides, the CDR3 is TGTGCCAGTAGTATGTTCGGGACAGTCCATTCACCCCTCCACTTT.

This clone was detected once. J is TRBJ2-7 and V is TRBV19; 8 nucleotides align to TRBD2. After removal of 5 bases from V and 3 bases from J, the junction contained 12 bases not matched to a gene. The CDR3 totals 16 residues. The germline V gene encodes CDR1 LNHDA and CDR2 SQIVND (reference sequence). CDR3 amino acids: CASSLREVSGVYEQYF. The CDR3 DNA follows: TGTGCCAGTAGTCTCCGTGAGGTTAGCGGGGTCTACGAGCAGTACTTC.

This clone was recorded only once. The chain uses TRBV10-3 and TRBJ2-7, with 12 bases aligning to TRBD2. Germline loops: CDR1 ENHRY, CDR2 SYGVKD. V was clipped by 6 bases and J by 0 bases; unmatched bases: 6. This CDR3 spans 16 amino acids. The CDR3 loop reads CAISRLAGESSYEQYF. As DNA, the CDR3 is TGTGCCATCAGCCGACTAGCGGGGGAGTCCTCCTACGAGCAGTACTTC.

The V and J genes are TRBV3-1 (or the pseudogene TRBV3-2) and TRBJ1-4; no clear D gene. Per the germline V gene, CDR1 is LGHDT and CDR2 is YNNKEL (reference sequence). There are 15 residues in the CDR3. The ends were cut back, 3 bases at V and 1 base at J, with 9 bases in the middle. CDR3 DNA sequence: TGTGCCAGCAGCCACTCCGGGGAAACTAATGAAAAACTGTTTTTT. Translating it yields CASSHSGETNEKLFF.

J is TRBJ1-1 and V is TRBV25-1; tentative D call: TRBD1 (6 bases). Germline loops: CDR1 MGHDK, CDR2 SYGVNS. Trimming shortened V by 8 bases and J by 0 bases, and 13 bases separated the two germline ends. The length of the CDR3 is 14 residues. CDR3 sequence (DNA): TGTGCCAGCTCATGGGGGGGCATGAACACTGAAGCTTTCTTT. Protein: CASSWGGMNTEAFF.